Following are 20 T cell receptor beta chains from one sample sequenced in a study of somatic mutations in cytotoxic T cells in rheumatoid arthritis. Assay: immunoSEQ multiplex PCR; the TCRdb copy retains only in-frame clones and omits some. The profile shows several thousand clones, 65% to 85% of them singletons. The sequenced sample consisted of CD8+ T cells sorted from blood. The receptor source for this set is a woman between 45 and 65 years old with rheumatoid arthritis.

This clone was counted a few times. The rearrangement joins TRBV28 to TRBJ2-7; 7 bases map to TRBD2. Germline assignment: CDR1 MDHEN and CDR2 SYDVKM. Trimming at V came to 7 bases and at J to 3 bases, leaving 12 bases not matched to a gene. The CDR3 spans 15 residues. In DNA form, the CDR3 reads TGTGCCAGCACCTTCGGGGGGACGGTAGTCTACGAGCAGTACTTC. Translation: CASTFGGTVVYEQYF.

The V and J genes are TRBV11-2 and TRBJ2-5; 8 bases match TRBD1. J lost 5 bases, V lost 5 bases, and 7 bases had no gene match. The CDR3 is 14 amino acids. Germline CDR1 SGHAT, CDR2 FQNNGV. This chain's CDR3 is CASSPRDRRETQYF. Written as DNA, the CDR3 is TGTGCCAGCAGCCCCCGGGACAGGCGGGAGACCCAGTACTTC.

The chain has TRBV27 and TRBJ2-7, with D perhaps TRBD2 (6 bases). Germline V gene data show CDR1 as MNHEY and CDR2 as SMNVEV (reference sequence). The CDR3 spans 14 residues. Trimming left V 3 bases short and J 0 bases short, with 9 bases between. The CDR3 nucleotides read TGTGCCAGCAGTTTTGCGGGAAACTCCTACGAGCAGTACTTC. Protein product: CASSFAGNSYEQYF.

The rearrangement uses TRBV14 and TRBJ1-1, with D possibly TRBD1 on 6 matching bases. The V end lost 1 base, the J end lost 0 bases, and 12 bases lay between the germline ends. The germline V gene has CDR1 SGHDN and CDR2 FVKESK. The CDR3 is 16 amino acids. The CDR3 bases are TGTGCCAGCAGCCAAGGTGCAGGGGTCCTGAACACTGAAGCTTTCTTT. Residues: CASSQGAGVLNTEAFF.

The V and J genes are TRBV19 and TRBJ1-1; no firm D call. The CDR3 extends over 13 amino acids. Germline V CDR1 and CDR2: LNHDA, SQIVND (reference sequence). The germline V and J ends were trimmed by 5 bases and 0 bases, with 7 bases remaining between them. CDR3 protein: CASSYTLNTEAFF. In nucleotides, the CDR3 is TGTGCCAGTAGTTATACTCTGAACACTGAAGCTTTCTTT.

A note on this clone: The junction does not match germline at one end; this may be a read error. Additional DNA sequences in this sample encode the identical CDR3. The V gene is TRBV7-9, the J gene TRBJ2-2; 9 nucleotides line up with TRBD1. The CDR3 length is 14 residues. The V gene's germline CDR1 is SEHNR and CDR2 FQNEAQ (reference sequence). CDR3 DNA: TGTGCCAGCAGCCGGGGACAGGGACGGGAGGAGCTGTTCTTT. Translated: CASSRGQGREELFF.

This clone was recorded a few times. The chain's CDR3 is CASSFRPAGNQPQHF. CDR3 DNA sequence: TGTGCCAGCAGTTTCCGCCCTGCGGGCAATCAGCCCCAGCATTTT. The chain has TRBV28 and TRBJ1-5, with D unclear. The CDR3 has 15 residues. The V end lost 3 bases, the J end lost 2 bases, and 11 bases lay between the germline ends. CDR1 is MDHEN, CDR2 SYDVKM, per germline.

V gene TRBV28 combines with J gene TRBJ2-3; D may be TRBD2 (5 bases). V was clipped by 6 bases and J by 0 bases, with 13 bases between them. The CDR3 runs 15 residues. The germline gives CDR1 MDHEN, CDR2 SYDVKM. The CDR3 here is CASSHGRTSTDTQYF. Here the CDR3 DNA reads TGTGCCAGCAGCCACGGAAGGACTAGCACAGATACGCAGTATTTT.

This chain uses TRBV28 with TRBJ2-6; TRBD2 agrees at 9 bases. This CDR3 has 18 residues. Germline CDR1 reads MDHEN; CDR2 reads SYDVKM. After removal of 3 bases from V and 0 bases from J, the junction contained 6 bases not matched to a gene. CDR3 in DNA: TGTGCCAGCAGTTTCTCGCGGGAGGGGCTCTCTGGGGCCAACGTCCTGACTTTC. Its protein product is CASSFSREGLSGANVLTF.

This clone has only one observation. The chain carries TRBV9 and TRBJ2-7; the match to TRBD2 covers 7 bases. Germline trimming cut 0 bases from V and 3 bases from J; bases unmatched to any gene: 6. In germline, CDR1 is SGDLS, CDR2 YYNGEE. The CDR3 has 15 residues. As DNA, the CDR3 is TGTGCCAGCAGCGTAGATGGTAGCGGGTTCTACGAGCAGTACTTC. This translates into CASSVDGSGFYEQYF. The whole variable domain, filled in from reference TRBV9 and TRBJ2-7, reads DSGVTQTPKHLITATGQRVTLRCSPRSGDLSVYWYQQSLDQGLQFLIQYYNGEERAKGNILERFSAQQFPDLHSELNLSSLELGDSALYFCASSVDGSGFYEQYFGPGTRLTVT.

In regard to this clone: The missing conserved phenylalanine or tryptophan at the end of this CDR3 makes a read error likely. The chain joins TRBV4-2 to TRBJ1-1; 7 bases align to TRBD1. This CDR3 is built from 14 residues. Germline CDR1 reads LGHNA; CDR2 reads YNFKEQ. V lost 4 bases, J lost 3 bases, and 5 bases stayed unmatched. CDR3 sequence (DNA): TGTGCCAGCAGCCGAGGGGGCGCGTACACTGAAGCTTTCCTT. Protein: CASSRGGAYTEAFL.

The chain couples TRBV28 to TRBJ2-3, with TRBD1 as a possible D gene (5 bases). The CDR3 is made up of 16 amino acids. V lost 4 bases and J lost 4, with 18 bases in between. Looked up from germline, CDR1 is MDHEN and CDR2 is SYDVKM. The CDR3 protein is CASSSPIGREADTQYF. DNA for the CDR3: TGTGCCAGCAGTTCACCGATCGGCAGGGAAGCAGATACGCAGTATTTT.

The chain links TRBV5-6 to TRBJ2-7; D unclear. CDR1 and CDR2 from the germline V gene are SGHDT and YYEEEE. The CDR3 is 13 residues long. The germline V and J ends were trimmed by 0 bases and 2 bases, with 6 bases remaining between them. The CDR3 nucleotides read TGTGCCAGCAGCTTGGGCAGTACCTACGAGCAGTACTTC. Its translation: CASSLGSTYEQYF.

The V call is TRBV27, the J call TRBJ2-1, with 7 bases aligning to TRBD2. From germline, CDR1 is MNHEY and CDR2 SMNVEV (reference sequence). CDR3 size: 13 residues. V trimming: 7 bases; J trimming: 5 bases; junction bases outside the gene matches: 5. Here the CDR3 reads CASMVAGHNEQFF. In DNA form, the CDR3 reads TGTGCCAGCATGGTAGCGGGCCACAATGAGCAGTTCTTC.

This clone was seen just once. The chain joins TRBV6-1 to TRBJ2-1; 7 bases align to TRBD2. Per germline, CDR1 MNHNS and CDR2 SASEGT. CDR3 length: 15 amino acids. The V gene end was trimmed by 7 bases and the J gene end by 8 bases; junction bases not matched to a gene: 14. DNA for the CDR3: TGTGCCAGCAAGATGAGGGGCGGGAGAGATGATGAGCAGTTCTTC. The encoded protein is CASKMRGGRDDEQFF.

V usage is TRBV7-9 and J usage is TRBJ1-4; TRBD1 might be the D (5 bases). Germline V gene data show CDR1 as SEHNR and CDR2 as FQNEAQ (reference sequence). The CDR3 totals 14 residues. Deletions cut 5 bases from V and 6 bases from J, with 13 bases between. The CDR3 sequence: CASSPRDSDEKLFF. For the CDR3, the DNA is TGTGCCAGCAGCCCCCGGGACTCTGATGAAAAACTGTTTTTT.

The J gene is TRBJ2-3, the V gene TRBV29-1; the match to TRBD2 covers 7 bases. With V trimmed by 1 base and J by 4 bases, 2 bases remained unmatched. Germline CDR1 SQVTM, CDR2 ANQGSEA. The CDR3 is made up of 13 amino acids. The CDR3 is CSVEGGSSDTQYF. The CDR3 coding sequence is TGCAGCGTTGAAGGCGGGAGTTCAGATACGCAGTATTTT.

The V and J genes are TRBV19 and TRBJ2-3; TRBD2 agrees at 9 bases. CDR3 length: 16 residues. Germline values: CDR1 LNHDA, CDR2 SQIVND (reference sequence). V was pared by 5 bases and J by 2 bases, with 8 bases of the junction left unmatched. The CDR3 DNA reads as TGTGCCAGTAGTCACATGACTAGCGGATACACAGATACGCAGTATTTT. This encodes CASSHMTSGYTDTQYF.

The chain is built from TRBV11-3 and TRBJ2-1, with 11 nucleotides matching TRBD2. Germline V gene data show CDR1 as SGHNT and CDR2 as YENEEA. The CDR3 is 14 amino acids. Germline trimming cut 5 bases from V and 9 bases from J; bases unmatched to any gene: 6. CDR3 loop: CASSTSGSAGEQFF. The CDR3 nucleotides are TGTGCCAGCAGCACTAGCGGGAGTGCCGGTGAGCAGTTCTTC.

CDR3 sequence: CASSRASGRGGRDEQYF. The CDR3 DNA sequence: TGTGCCAGCAGCCGGGCCTCAGGGAGAGGGGGCCGGGACGAGCAGTACTTC. This sequence joins TRBV5-6 and TRBJ2-7, with 7 bases aligning to TRBD1. V lost 4 bases, J lost 5 bases, and 18 bases stayed unmatched. The CDR3 consists of 17 residues. CDR1 SGHDT and CDR2 YYEEEE come from the germline V gene.